A single sample gave rise to the 25 T cell receptor beta chains below, sequenced in a study of T-cell reconstitution after alpha-beta-depleted transplantation in children. Using unique molecular identifiers, the investigators prepared the TCRbeta library. TCRdb fed the PCR reads into MiXCR, producing one record per CDR3 protein. The sample has some 830,000 distinct CDR3 sequences, around 17% seen once. The sample consisted of PBMCs, mostly from graft donor cells, taken 360 days after TCRalphabeta/CD19-depleted stem cell transplant. The receptors here all came from a male patient between 5 and 17 years old who had a stem cell transplant for acute lymphoblastic leukemia, so the T cells may come from the graft donor.

This clonotype was detected only a few times. The chain is built from TRBV18 and TRBJ2-5, with D tentatively TRBD2 (5 bases). This CDR3 region has 16 residues. Trimming took off 5 bases at V and 0 bases at J, with 16 bases between the two ends. CDR1 and CDR2 from the germline V gene are KGHSH and LQKENI. The CDR3 region is CASSAAGSLYQETQYF. CDR3 nucleotide sequence: TGTGCCAGCTCAGCCGCGGGCAGCTTGTACCAAGAGACCCAGTACTTC. Variable domain in full (rest from reference TRBV18 and TRBJ2-5): NAGVMQNPRHLVRRRGQEARLRCSPMKGHSHVYWYRQLPEEGLKFMVYLQKENIIDESGMPKERFSAEFPKEGPSILRIQQVVRGDSAAYFCASSAAGSLYQETQYFGPGTRLLVL.

V and J are TRBV12-3 or TRBV12-4 and TRBJ2-7; D is undetermined. The CDR3 contains 13 residues. The V end lost 5 bases, the J end lost 7 bases, and 15 bases lay between the germline ends. The CDR3, as DNA: TGTGCCAGCAGTCCGGGCCCATCCCGGGAGCAGTACTTC. This encodes CASSPGPSREQYF.

The genes are TRBV20-1 and TRBJ2-7; either TRBD1 or TRBD2 may supply D (7 bases each). The length of the CDR3 is 15 residues. Germline V gene lookup returns CDR1 DFQATT and CDR2 SNEGSKA (reference sequence). The ends were cut back, 1 base at V and 0 bases at J, with 13 bases in the middle. CDR3 sequence reads: CSARGRGGLSYEQYF. The CDR3 DNA sequence: TGCAGTGCTAGAGGCAGGGGGGGCCTCTCCTACGAGCAGTACTTC.

This clonotype was counted many times. This chain uses TRBV12-3 or TRBV12-4 with TRBJ2-3; D is unclear. V lost 5 bases, J lost 6 bases, and 12 bases lay in between. This CDR3 spans 13 amino acids. This chain's CDR3 is CASSRSLGDTQYF. CDR3 nucleotide sequence: TGTGCCAGCAGTAGGTCCCTTGGGGATACGCAGTATTTT.

The table lists this clonotype with a few counts. The chain combines TRBV20-1 with TRBJ2-7, with no clear D. Between the trimmed V and J ends, which lost 5 bases and 1 base, there was a span of 12 bases. The CDR3 sequence is 13 residues long. CDR1 is DFQATT and CDR2 is SNEGSKA in the germline V gene (reference sequence). In DNA, the CDR3 is TGCAGTGCTCTGCGCACGGATTCCTACGAGCAGTACTTC. Translation gives CSALRTDSYEQYF.

This chain links TRBV10-3 with TRBJ1-1; 8 positions agree with TRBD1. Germline V gene sequence: CDR1 ENHRY, CDR2 SYGVKD. The CDR3 is 15 residues long. The V and J ends lost 6 bases and 1 base, in that order; junction bases with no gene match: 7. The CDR3 loop is CAIRGQEGANTEAFF. The CDR3 nucleotides are TGTGCCATCAGGGGACAGGAGGGGGCGAACACTGAAGCTTTCTTT.

The chain links TRBV20-1 to TRBJ1-2, with D perhaps TRBD1 (5 bases). CDR1 and CDR2 (germline): DFQATT, SNEGSKA (reference sequence). V gave up 0 bases and J gave up 0 bases, with 17 bases separating them. This CDR3 is built from 17 residues. CDR3 amino acids: CSAREPGRGESNYGYTF. The DNA of the CDR3 is TGCAGTGCTAGAGAACCCGGTCGGGGGGAGTCTAACTATGGCTACACCTTC.

The V gene is TRBV5-8, the J gene TRBJ2-2; TRBD2 matches 11 bases. With V trimmed by 1 base and J by 5 bases, 4 bases remained unmatched. CDR3 length: 16 residues. CDR1 and CDR2 (germline): SGHTS, YDEGEE. The CDR3, as DNA: TGTGCCAGCAGCTTGAGTCTAGCGGGAGGAACCGGGGAGCTGTTTTTT. As protein: CASSLSLAGGTGELFF.

This chain links TRBV4-1 with TRBJ2-3; D is possibly TRBD2 (5 bases). Germline values: CDR1 MGHRA, CDR2 YSYEKL. Trimming took 4 bases from V and 5 from J, leaving 16 bases between them. The CDR3 consists of 15 residues. The CDR3 loop reads CASSLLGARRDTQYF. Here the CDR3 DNA reads TGCGCCAGCAGCCTTTTGGGAGCCAGAAGAGATACGCAGTATTTT.

The chain links TRBV2 to TRBJ2-1, with a weak D call TRBD2 (6 bases). CDR1 is SNHLY and CDR2 is FYNNEI in the germline V gene. CDR3 size: 18 residues. V lost 4 bases, J lost 7 bases, and 26 bases lay in between. The DNA for the CDR3 is TGTGCCAGCAGTGGCACCAGATCCCTAGCGACGGTTGAGAATGAGCAGTTCTTC. This gives the protein CASSGTRSLATVENEQFF.

The chain uses TRBV12-3 or TRBV12-4 and TRBJ2-6; no clear D gene. The germline V and J ends were trimmed by 5 bases and 2 bases, with 10 bases remaining between them. This CDR3 is built from 15 residues. The CDR3 here is CASSPSKAGANVLTF. CDR3 bases: TGTGCCAGCAGTCCCTCAAAGGCTGGGGCCAACGTCCTGACTTTC.

The CDR3 DNA sequence: TGTGCCAGCAGCGTAGCTGTATGGGAGACCCAGTACTTC. This codes for CASSVAVWETQYF. The chain combines TRBV9 with TRBJ2-5; D not certain. CDR1 is SGDLS and CDR2 is YYNGEE in the germline V gene. The CDR3 has 13 amino acids. Trimming stripped 0 bases from V and 5 bases from J, with 8 bases between.

This clonotype has only one observation. The chain joins TRBV12-3 or TRBV12-4 to TRBJ2-5, with 12 bases fitting TRBD2. The CDR3 sequence is 18 residues long. Trimming removed 8 bases from V and 0 bases from J; junction bases left unmatched: 13. Here the CDR3 DNA reads TGTGCCAGCTGGGACCTTGGACTAGCGGGACAGTACCAAGAGACCCAGTACTTC. This translates into CASWDLGLAGQYQETQYF.

This clonotype was recorded a few times. J is TRBJ2-7 and V is TRBV29-1; perhaps TRBD2 as D (5 bases). V was trimmed by 0 bases and J by 0 bases, leaving 21 bases between them. The V gene's germline CDR1 is SQVTM and CDR2 ANQGSEA. This CDR3 spans 18 amino acids. The CDR3 protein is CSVEDGVRRSGSSYEQYF. DNA of the CDR3: TGCAGCGTTGAAGATGGGGTAAGGAGGAGCGGAAGCTCCTACGAGCAGTACTTC.

This clonotype showed up just a few times. The genes are TRBV20-1 and TRBJ2-7, with TRBD1 identical over 7 bases. The CDR3 runs 13 residues. Germline lookup yields CDR1 DFQATT and CDR2 SNEGSKA (reference sequence). V lost 4 bases, J lost 1 base, and 4 bases stayed unmatched. CDR3 region: CSATWGQSYEQYF. CDR3 bases: TGCAGTGCTACATGGGGACAGTCCTACGAGCAGTACTTC.

This chain links TRBV11-2 with TRBJ2-1; D may be TRBD1 (5 bases). The V end was cut by 6 bases, the J end by 8 bases, with 23 bases between. The CDR3 sequence is 16 residues long. From germline, CDR1 is SGHAT and CDR2 FQNNGV. The CDR3 coding sequence is TGTGCCAGCAGAAGATGGGGCAGGGTCGACGATCATGAGCAGTTCTTC. This encodes CASRRWGRVDDHEQFF.

This clonotype appeared many times. This rearrangement joins TRBV5-1 to TRBJ2-7; D gene ambiguous. Germline CDR1 is SGHRS and CDR2 is YFSETQ. Between the trimmed V and J ends, which lost 1 base and 1 base, there was a span of 9 bases. The CDR3 runs to 14 residues. The CDR3 loop reads CASSLSEVSYEQYF. The CDR3 DNA follows: TGCGCCAGCAGCTTGTCCGAGGTATCCTACGAGCAGTACTTC.

The rearrangement links TRBV12-3 or TRBV12-4 to TRBJ2-6, with D maybe TRBD2 (6 bases). CDR3 length: 14 amino acids. Deletions cut 10 bases from V and 3 bases from J, with 13 bases between. CDR3 amino acids: CATRGNFGANVLTF. The CDR3 DNA sequence: TGTGCCACTCGCGGGAACTTTGGGGCCAACGTCCTGACTTTC.

Only a few counts were recorded for this clonotype. This chain joins TRBV13 and TRBJ2-3, with 11 bases matching TRBD2. V lost 5 bases, J lost 6 bases, and 10 bases stayed unmatched. Germline assignment: CDR1 PRHDT and CDR2 FYEKMQ (reference sequence). CDR3 length: 16 amino acids. Written as DNA, the CDR3 is TGTGCCAGCAGCCTAGCGGGAGGAGTCAATGCGGATACGCAGTATTTT. Protein: CASSLAGGVNADTQYF.

In this sample, this clonotype turned up a few times. The gene calls are TRBV20-1 and TRBJ2-7; weak D call: TRBD2 (7 bases). In germline, CDR1 is DFQATT, CDR2 SNEGSKA (reference sequence). The CDR3 is 13 residues long. V gave up 1 base and J gave up 4 bases, with 11 bases separating them. The CDR3 loop reads CSARGKGGYEQYF. The DNA for the CDR3 is TGCAGTGCTAGAGGAAAGGGGGGGTACGAGCAGTACTTC.

The chain is built from TRBV11-2 and TRBJ2-2, with 9 positions matching TRBD2. CDR1 SGHAT and CDR2 FQNNGV come from the germline V gene. Trimming took 5 bases from V and 10 from J; bases not matched to a gene: 8. This CDR3 is built from 14 residues. The CDR3 coding sequence is TGTGCCAGCAGCCCGGTAGCGGGAGTGGAGGAGCTGTTTTTT. This codes for CASSPVAGVEELFF.

The chain recombines TRBV30 with TRBJ1-1; no clear D. The CDR3 is 14 residues long. Germline V gene data show CDR1 as GTSNPN and CDR2 as SVGIG (reference sequence). V lost 5 bases and J 1 base, leaving 14 bases between the germline ends. CDR3 sequence (DNA): TGTGCCTGGGCGACTTTGAGGGCGAACACTGAAGCTTTCTTT. It is translated as CAWATLRANTEAFF. Combining the CDR3 with reference TRBV30 and TRBJ1-1 gives the whole variable domain SQTIHQWPATLVQPVGSPLSLECTVEGTSNPNLYWYRQAAGRGLQLLFYSVGIGQISSEVPQNLSASRPQDRQFILSSKKLLLSDSGFYLCAWATLRANTEAFFGQGTRLTVV.

V usage is TRBV5-1 and J usage is TRBJ2-3; D is possibly TRBD2 (6 bases). In germline, CDR1 is SGHRS, CDR2 YFSETQ. The CDR3 contains 16 residues. V gave up 0 bases and J gave up 2 bases, with 13 bases separating them. In nucleotides, the CDR3 is TGCGCCAGCAGCTTGGGCAATCTAGCGTACACAGATACGCAGTATTTT. Protein: CASSLGNLAYTDTQYF.

This clonotype was recorded a few times. This chain connects TRBV7-3 to TRBJ2-1; D is unresolved. In germline, CDR1 is SGHTA, CDR2 FQGTGA. The CDR3 loop spans 16 amino acids. Between the trimmed V and J ends, which lost 2 bases and 6 bases, there was a span of 17 bases. In DNA, the CDR3 is TGTGCCAGCAGCTTATGGAGCGAGCTGAATGGCAATGAGCAGTTCTTC. It codes for CASSLWSELNGNEQFF. The entire variable domain, with the rest obtained from reference TRBV7-3 and TRBJ2-1, is as follows: GAGVSQTPSNKVTEKGKYVELRCDPISGHTALYWYRQSLGQGPEFLIYFQGTGAADDSGLPNDRFFAVRPEGSVSTLKIQRTERGDSAVYLCASSLWSELNGNEQFFGPGTRLTVL.

This clonotype was found a few times. CDR3 in DNA: TGCGCCAGCAGCCACACAGGGGTAACCTCCTACGAGCAGTACTTC. Its protein is CASSHTGVTSYEQYF. The chain joins TRBV5-1 to TRBJ2-7; 7 bases match TRBD1. Unmatched junction bases numbered 7, after V lost 4 bases and J lost 0 bases. Germline V CDR1 and CDR2: SGHRS, YFSETQ. The CDR3 sequence is 15 residues long.